These T cell receptor beta chains were read from a single sample in a study of tumor-infiltrating lymphocytes in primary liver carcinoma. Using its own MiXCR run on the multiplex PCR reads, TCRdb lists one record per CDR3 protein. Among 20,000 to 25,000 distinct CDR3 sequences listed, about 74% were seen once. The sample taken for sequencing was liver tumor tissue from sampling region 5. These receptors all come from a woman under 40 with primary liver carcinoma and hepatitis B virus infection. CDR3s include the opening cysteine and the closing phenylalanine or tryptophan. Fields, in order: clone size, D gene, J gene, V gene, CDR3 DNA, CDR3 protein. A D gene is named only where the DNA matches it firmly. Clone sizes are given selectively: once, few, many, or a class where the clone is expanded.

clone_size: once
d_call: .
j_call: TRBJ2-5
v_call: TRBV4-3
cdr3_nt: TGCGCCAACAGCCTGACGAGGATGCAAGAGACCCAGTACTTC
cdr3_aa: CANSLTRMQETQYF

clone_size: .
d_call: TRBD1
j_call: TRBJ1-6
v_call: TRBV5-1
cdr3_nt: TGCGCCGGCAACCGACAGGGGGGACTCCCTGCCCTCCACTTT
cdr3_aa: CAGNRQGGLPALHF

clone_size: few
d_call: .
j_call: TRBJ2-7
v_call: TRBV11-1
cdr3_nt: TGTGCCAGCAGCAGCGGGCAGCGGACCAGCTCCTACGAGCAGTACTTC
cdr3_aa: CASSSGQRTSSYEQYF

clone_size: .
d_call: TRBD1
j_call: TRBJ1-2
v_call: TRBV29-1
cdr3_nt: TGCAGCGTTGCGCAGGGGGCAGAGGATGGCTACACCTTC
cdr3_aa: CSVAQGAEDGYTF

clone_size: .
d_call: .
j_call: TRBJ2-7
v_call: TRBV28
cdr3_nt: TGTGCCACCCAAGTTATAAGACTGGACCACTCCGAGCAGTACTTC
cdr3_aa: CATQVIRLDHSEQYF

clone_size: .
d_call: TRBD1
j_call: TRBJ2-7
v_call: TRBV4-2
cdr3_nt: TGTGCCGGCAGCCAGGAACACCTAGGACAGGGGGGACCGCGCTGGCAGTACTTC
cdr3_aa: CAGSQEHLGQGGPRWQYF

clone_size: once
d_call: .
j_call: TRBJ2-2
v_call: TRBV11-2
cdr3_nt: TGTGCCAGCAGCTCCGATTCCCAATTGAACACCCGGGAGCTGTTTTTT
cdr3_aa: CASSSDSQLNTRELFF

clone_size: .
d_call: TRBD1
j_call: TRBJ2-3
v_call: TRBV5-6
cdr3_nt: TGTACCAGCAGCTGGACCGGGACAGTGAGCACAGATATGCATTATTTT
cdr3_aa: CTSSWTGTVSTDMHYF

clone_size: .
d_call: .
j_call: TRBJ1-1
v_call: TRBV12-3/TRBV12-4
cdr3_nt: TGTGCCAGCAGTTTAGGGCAGGGTCGATTGGGGGACACTGGAACTTTCTTT
cdr3_aa: CASSLGQGRLGDTGTFF

clone_size: .
d_call: .
j_call: TRBJ2-3
v_call: TRBV4-1
cdr3_nt: TGTGCCAGCAGTCAAGTCGTAACTACCAGCGACGTAGATACGCAGTATTTT
cdr3_aa: CASSQVVTTSDVDTQYF

clone_size: .
d_call: .
j_call: TRBJ2-7
v_call: TRBV11-2
cdr3_nt: TGTGCCAGCGGCCCTCCGGGGAGGTATGACCAGTACTTC
cdr3_aa: CASGPPGRYDQYF

clone_size: few
d_call: .
j_call: TRBJ2-7
v_call: TRBV7-8
cdr3_nt: TGTATCAGCAGCTTAGTCCTAAACTACGAGCAGTACTTC
cdr3_aa: CISSLVLNYEQYF

clone_size: .
d_call: .
j_call: TRBJ2-1
v_call: TRBV7-9
cdr3_nt: TGTGCCAGGAGCTCCGTGAGCCTATACAATGAGCAGTTCTTC
cdr3_aa: CARSSVSLYNEQFF

clone_size: .
d_call: TRBD2
j_call: TRBJ2-1
v_call: TRBV11-2
cdr3_nt: TGTGCCAGCAGCACCTCTCTAGCGGGGGGATACGATGAGCAGTTCTTT
cdr3_aa: CASSTSLAGGYDEQFF

clone_size: .
d_call: .
j_call: TRBJ2-3
v_call: TRBV12-3/TRBV12-4
cdr3_nt: TGTGCCAGCAGTGTTCCCCCTCCTAGCGTAGATACGCAGTATTTT
cdr3_aa: CASSVPPPSVDTQYF

clone_size: .
d_call: .
j_call: TRBJ2-3
v_call: TRBV5-4
cdr3_nt: TGTACCAGCAGCGTAGACGGACACCCTCCGCCTACAGATACGCAGTATTTT
cdr3_aa: CTSSVDGHPPPTDTQYF

clone_size: .
d_call: .
j_call: TRBJ2-3
v_call: TRBV4-2
cdr3_nt: TGTGCAAGCCGCCGGAACCCTCGTGAGTTTGATACGCAGTATTTT
cdr3_aa: CASRRNPREFDTQYF

clone_size: few
d_call: TRBD1
j_call: TRBJ2-3
v_call: TRBV29-1
cdr3_nt: TGCAGCGTAGAGCAGATACAAGGCCGACAGGGTTCGGCGGAAACCTGCGGATGCACAGATACGCAGTATTTT
cdr3_aa: CSVEQIQGRQGSAETCGCTDTQYF

clone_size: .
d_call: TRBD2
j_call: TRBJ2-5
v_call: TRBV11-3
cdr3_nt: TGTACCAGCAGCCCGGGGGGTTCTAGCCAGGGTGTGCAAGAGACCCGGTACTTC
cdr3_aa: CTSSPGGSSQGVQETRYF

clone_size: many
d_call: .
j_call: TRBJ1-3
v_call: TRBV28
cdr3_nt: TGTGCCAGCAGTTCATTTCGCCGGGCTTCTGGAAACACCATATATTTT
cdr3_aa: CASSSFRRASGNTIYF

clone_size: .
d_call: TRBD2
j_call: TRBJ2-7
v_call: TRBV6-6
cdr3_nt: TGTGCCAGCAGTTATACACTAGCGGATGGTAAACAGTACTTC
cdr3_aa: CASSYTLADGKQYF

clone_size: .
d_call: TRBD1
j_call: TRBJ2-5
v_call: TRBV11-1
cdr3_nt: TGTGCTAGCAGCTGGCCAGGGGGCACTGGGACCCAGTGCTTC
cdr3_aa: CASSWPGGTGTQCF

clone_size: .
d_call: .
j_call: TRBJ2-6
v_call: TRBV6-6
cdr3_nt: TGTGCCAGCTTCCTCAGACAGAGTAGGACCAACGTCCTGACTTTC
cdr3_aa: CASFLRQSRTNVLTF

clone_size: .
d_call: TRBD1
j_call: TRBJ2-5
v_call: TRBV28
cdr3_nt: TGTGCCAGCAGTCCTCTGGGACAGGGAATTTCAAAGACCCAGCGCTTC
cdr3_aa: CASSPLGQGISKTQRF

clone_size: .
d_call: .
j_call: TRBJ1-1
v_call: TRBV6-6
cdr3_nt: TGTGCCTGCAGTCACACTGGGCTCACTGAAGCTTTCTTT
cdr3_aa: CACSHTGLTEAFF

clone_size: .
d_call: TRBD2
j_call: TRBJ2-1
v_call: TRBV5-1
cdr3_nt: TGCACCAGCAGCTCCGGACTAGCGGGTTCTAATGAGCAGCTCTTC
cdr3_aa: CTSSSGLAGSNEQLF

clone_size: .
d_call: TRBD2
j_call: TRBJ2-1
v_call: TRBV20-1
cdr3_nt: TGCAGTGCTAGTCTCGCTAGCGGAAGGTATAGGTTCAATGAGCAGTTCTTC
cdr3_aa: CSASLASGRYRFNEQFF

clone_size: .
d_call: .
j_call: TRBJ1-2
v_call: TRBV4-2
cdr3_nt: TGTGCCAGCAACCAAGGGACACGAGGGGCGGGAGGCTACACCTTC
cdr3_aa: CASNQGTRGAGGYTF

clone_size: few
d_call: .
j_call: TRBJ2-5
v_call: TRBV10-3
cdr3_nt: TGTGCCATCAGTGAGTTGACTACCAGACAAGAAACCCAGTACTTC
cdr3_aa: CAISELTTRQETQYF

clone_size: .
d_call: .
j_call: TRBJ2-4
v_call: TRBV6-7
cdr3_nt: TGTACCAGCAGTTACTCGTCGACGGAAGCACCCGCTCGAGCCAAAAACATTCAGTATTTC
cdr3_aa: CTSSYSSTEAPARAKNIQYF

clone_size: .
d_call: .
j_call: TRBJ2-7
v_call: TRBV6-2/TRBV6-3
cdr3_nt: TGTGCCAGTAGTCCGGGACAGGGCCCGCGTGCTAGCGGGAGCACCTACGAGCAGTGCTTC
cdr3_aa: CASSPGQGPRASGSTYEQCF

clone_size: .
d_call: .
j_call: TRBJ2-3
v_call: TRBV11-2
cdr3_nt: TGTGCCAGAAGCCTAGTGAACTCTGATACGCAGTATTTT
cdr3_aa: CARSLVNSDTQYF

clone_size: .
d_call: .
j_call: TRBJ2-2
v_call: TRBV11-2
cdr3_nt: TGTGCCAGCAGCCCCGATCCCCAATTGGACACTGGGGAGCTGATTTTT
cdr3_aa: CASSPDPQLDTGELIF

clone_size: .
d_call: .
j_call: TRBJ2-5
v_call: TRBV5-1
cdr3_nt: TGCGCCAGCAGCCTTGCAGAGATCCAGTACTTC
cdr3_aa: CASSLAEIQYF

clone_size: .
d_call: .
j_call: TRBJ2-2
v_call: TRBV30
cdr3_nt: TGTGTCTGGAGTACAGGTTTAGGCACCGGAGAGCTGCTTTTT
cdr3_aa: CVWSTGLGTGELLF

clone_size: .
d_call: TRBD2
j_call: TRBJ2-5
v_call: TRBV11-2
cdr3_nt: TGTGCCCGCAGCCTTGATACTAGCGGGGCGACTCAGTACTTC
cdr3_aa: CARSLDTSGATQYF